What follows are 5 T cell receptor beta chains derived from one specimen sequenced in a study of blood T cell repertoires in COVID-19. Data came from immunoSEQ multiplex PCR; TCRdb stores just in-frame clones and leaves some out. The table has 100,000 to 150,000 clones, about four fifths seen once. The sequenced sample was peripheral blood. The receptor source for this set is a man in his thirties or forties with COVID-19, enrolled during active disease.

The rearrangement uses TRBV6-2 or TRBV6-3 and TRBJ1-5; D is possibly TRBD1 (6 bases). V gave up 2 bases and J gave up 9 bases, with 14 bases separating them. The CDR3 has 14 residues. In germline, CDR1 is MNHEY, CDR2 SVGEGT. The CDR3 coding sequence is TGTGCCAGCAGTTACCTGGACAGTTCAGCGCCCCAGCATTTT. Translation gives CASSYLDSSAPQHF.

CDR3 region: CASSLDWGGGNTEAFF. The CDR3 nucleotides read TGTGCCAGCAGCTTAGATTGGGGGGGCGGGAACACTGAAGCTTTCTTT. The chain is built from TRBV11-3 and TRBJ1-1, with D possibly being TRBD1 (6 bases). Trimming shortened V by 0 bases and J by 1 base, and 12 bases separated the two germline ends. This CDR3 is built from 16 residues. CDR1 SGHNT and CDR2 YENEEA come from the germline V gene.

CDR3 loop: CASSSGVGSYEQYF. CDR3 DNA: TGTGCCAGCAGTTCAGGGGTGGGGTCCTACGAGCAGTACTTC. The chain has TRBV28 and TRBJ2-7, with a weak D call TRBD1 (6 bases). This CDR3 region has 14 residues. The V end lost 4 bases, the J end lost 1 base, and 11 bases lay between the germline ends. Per the germline V gene, CDR1 is MDHEN and CDR2 is SYDVKM.

V usage is TRBV28 and J usage is TRBJ1-3, with D unresolved. CDR3 length: 17 residues. CDR1 is MDHEN, CDR2 SYDVKM, per germline. V gave up 5 bases and J gave up 5 bases, with 22 bases separating them. Written as DNA, the CDR3 is TGTGCCAGCAGTCTTACCCGAGTTCCCACTACCAGAAACACCATATATTTT. Protein: CASSLTRVPTTRNTIYF.

This sequence joins TRBV18 and TRBJ1-1; possibly TRBD1 for D (6 bases). Trimming pared 3 bases from V and 5 bases from J, leaving 16 bases between. The CDR3 is made up of 15 amino acids. Germline CDR1 is KGHSH and CDR2 is LQKENI. The CDR3 sequence is CASSPSSGAETEAFF. The DNA of the CDR3 is TGTGCCAGCTCACCTTCCTCAGGGGCCGAGACTGAAGCTTTCTTT. The entire variable domain, with the rest obtained from reference TRBV18 and TRBJ1-1, is as follows: NAGVMQNPRHLVRRRGQEARLRCSPMKGHSHVYWYRQLPEEGLKFMVYLQKENIIDESGMPKERFSAEFPKEGPSILRIQQVVRGDSAAYFCASSPSSGAETEAFFGQGTRLTVV.